The present T cell receptor beta chain was sequenced within a study of blood T cell repertoires in COVID-19. Study-level information: PBMCs, B-cell-depleted T cells, or T cells provided the cDNA or gDNA that made up the material.

Between the trimmed V and J ends, which lost 5 bases and 11 bases, there was a span of 10 bases. The CDR3 consists of 11 residues. Germline lookup yields CDR1 LNHDA and CDR2 SQIVND (reference sequence). The method was immunoSEQ multiplex PCR; TCRdb's version includes in-frame clones alone and lacks a portion of them. The repertoire holds 310,000 or so clones, with 80% to 90% as singletons. This chain connects TRBV19 to TRBJ1-5; no clear D. The clonotype comes from a woman aged 18-30 years who had recovered from COVID-19. Sequencing used PBMCs or T cells enriched from blood (not recorded which). The CDR3 bases are TGTGCCAGTAGTTGGGCGGGAACCCAGCATTTT. It translates to CASSWAGTQHF.